Described below is a single T cell receptor beta chain sequence and its context. This sample is drawn from a study of blood T cell repertoires in COVID-19. Study in general: The analysed material was cDNA or gDNA that came from T cells, B-cell-depleted T cells, or PBMCs.

Original processing methods: By means of reference gene primer amplification, nucleated cell counts were estimated. Sequenced by immunoSEQ multiplex PCR; TCRdb stores in-frame clones only, minus some. V, J and clone size are those of that table, while D and trimming were read from the DNA. The sample yields 250,000 or so clones, around 88% seen once. CDR3 length equals 15 residues. V was cut by 5 bases and J by 2 bases, with 15 bases left in between. Germline V CDR1 and CDR2: MNHEY, SMNVEV (reference sequence). V gene TRBV27 combines with J gene TRBJ1-1; D possibly corresponds to TRBD1 (6 bases). Sequencing input: peripheral blood. The receptor's source is an elderly man with acute or convalescent COVID-19. CDR3 in DNA: TGTGCCAGCAGTACCTCTGCCGGGACAAACACTGAAGCTTTCTTT. Translated: CASSTSAGTNTEAFF.